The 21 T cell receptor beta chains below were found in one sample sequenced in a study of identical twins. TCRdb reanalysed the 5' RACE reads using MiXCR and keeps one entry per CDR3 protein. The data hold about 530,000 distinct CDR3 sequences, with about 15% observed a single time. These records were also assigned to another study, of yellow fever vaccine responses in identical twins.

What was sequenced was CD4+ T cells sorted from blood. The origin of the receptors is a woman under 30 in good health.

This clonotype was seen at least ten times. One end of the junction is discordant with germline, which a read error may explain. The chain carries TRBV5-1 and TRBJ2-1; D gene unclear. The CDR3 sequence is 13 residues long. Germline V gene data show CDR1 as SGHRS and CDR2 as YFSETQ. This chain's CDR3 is CASSSGSYNEQFF. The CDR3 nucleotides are TGTGCCAGCAGTTCCGGATCCTACAATGAGCAGTTCTTC.

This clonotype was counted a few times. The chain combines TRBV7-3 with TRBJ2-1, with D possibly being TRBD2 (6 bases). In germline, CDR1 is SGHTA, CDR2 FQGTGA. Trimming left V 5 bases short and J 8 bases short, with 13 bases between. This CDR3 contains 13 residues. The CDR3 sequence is CASSRDFGYEQFF. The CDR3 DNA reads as TGTGCCAGCAGCCGGGACTTCGGCTATGAGCAGTTCTTC.

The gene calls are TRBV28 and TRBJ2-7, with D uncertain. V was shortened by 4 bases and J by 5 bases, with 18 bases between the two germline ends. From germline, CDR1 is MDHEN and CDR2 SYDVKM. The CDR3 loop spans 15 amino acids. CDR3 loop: CASSSRPTLSDEQYF. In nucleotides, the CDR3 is TGTGCCAGCAGTTCTAGACCGACACTGAGCGACGAGCAGTACTTC.

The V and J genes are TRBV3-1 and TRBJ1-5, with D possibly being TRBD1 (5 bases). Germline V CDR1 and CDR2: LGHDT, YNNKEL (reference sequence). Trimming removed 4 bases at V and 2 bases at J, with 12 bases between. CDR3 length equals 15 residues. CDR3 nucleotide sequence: TGTGCCAGCAGCCCTTCCCCGGGGCGCAATCAGCCCCAGCATTTT. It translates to CASSPSPGRNQPQHF.

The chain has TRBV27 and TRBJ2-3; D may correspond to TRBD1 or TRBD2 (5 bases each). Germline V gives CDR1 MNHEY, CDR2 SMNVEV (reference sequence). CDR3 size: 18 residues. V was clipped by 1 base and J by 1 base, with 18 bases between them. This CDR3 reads CASSLYPARDGGTDTQYF. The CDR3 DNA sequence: TGTGCCAGCAGTTTATACCCCGCGAGGGACGGTGGCACAGATACGCAGTATTTT.

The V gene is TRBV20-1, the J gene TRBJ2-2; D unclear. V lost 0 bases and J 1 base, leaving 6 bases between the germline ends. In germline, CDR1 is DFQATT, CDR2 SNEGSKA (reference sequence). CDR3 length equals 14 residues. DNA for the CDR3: TGCAGTGCTAGAGATCACAGGAACACCGGGGAGCTGTTTTTT. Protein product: CSARDHRNTGELFF.

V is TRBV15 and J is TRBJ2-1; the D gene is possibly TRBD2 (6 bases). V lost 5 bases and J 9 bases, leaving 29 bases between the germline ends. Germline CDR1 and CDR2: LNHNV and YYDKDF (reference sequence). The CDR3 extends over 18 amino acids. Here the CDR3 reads CATSATPTGLGFSGEQFF. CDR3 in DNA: TGTGCCACCAGCGCAACACCGACGGGACTTGGATTTTCTGGTGAGCAGTTCTTC.

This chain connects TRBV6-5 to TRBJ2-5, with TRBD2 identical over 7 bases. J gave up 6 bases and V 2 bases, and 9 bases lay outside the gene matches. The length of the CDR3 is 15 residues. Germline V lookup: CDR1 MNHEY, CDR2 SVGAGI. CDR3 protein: CASSYTGEGGKTQYF. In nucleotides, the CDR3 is TGTGCCAGCAGTTACACCGGGGAGGGAGGAAAGACCCAGTACTTC.

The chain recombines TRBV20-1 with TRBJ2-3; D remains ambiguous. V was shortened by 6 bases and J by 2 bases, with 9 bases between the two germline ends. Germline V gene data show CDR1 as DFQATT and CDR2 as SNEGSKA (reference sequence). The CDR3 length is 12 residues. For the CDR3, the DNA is TGCAGTGCCGAGACGACCACAGATACGCAGTATTTT. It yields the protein CSAETTTDTQYF.

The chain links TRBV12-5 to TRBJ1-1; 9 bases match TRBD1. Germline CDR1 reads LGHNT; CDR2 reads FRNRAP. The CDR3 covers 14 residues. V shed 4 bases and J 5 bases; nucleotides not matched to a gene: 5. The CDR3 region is CASGSGQGRTEAFF. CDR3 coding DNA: TGTGCTAGTGGTTCCGGACAGGGGCGAACTGAAGCTTTCTTT.

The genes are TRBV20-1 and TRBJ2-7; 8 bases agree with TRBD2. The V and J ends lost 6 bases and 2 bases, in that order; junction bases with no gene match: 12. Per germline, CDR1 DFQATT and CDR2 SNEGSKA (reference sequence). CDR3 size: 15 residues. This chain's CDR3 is CSATSTSGITYEQYF. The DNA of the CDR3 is TGCAGTGCAACATCCACTAGCGGAATTACCTACGAGCAGTACTTC.

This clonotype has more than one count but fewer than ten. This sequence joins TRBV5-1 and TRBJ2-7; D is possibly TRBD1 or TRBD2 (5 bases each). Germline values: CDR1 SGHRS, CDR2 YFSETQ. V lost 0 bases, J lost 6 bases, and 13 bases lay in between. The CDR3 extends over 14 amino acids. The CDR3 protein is CASSLVAGTSEQYF. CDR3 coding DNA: TGCGCCAGCAGCTTGGTTGCAGGGACCTCCGAGCAGTACTTC.

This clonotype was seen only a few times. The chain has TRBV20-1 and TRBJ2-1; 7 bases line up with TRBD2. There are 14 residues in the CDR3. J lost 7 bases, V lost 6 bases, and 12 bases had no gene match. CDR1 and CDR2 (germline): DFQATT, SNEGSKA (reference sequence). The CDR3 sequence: CSAGGSGIRNEQFF. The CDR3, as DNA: TGCAGTGCAGGCGGAAGCGGGATAAGAAATGAGCAGTTCTTC.

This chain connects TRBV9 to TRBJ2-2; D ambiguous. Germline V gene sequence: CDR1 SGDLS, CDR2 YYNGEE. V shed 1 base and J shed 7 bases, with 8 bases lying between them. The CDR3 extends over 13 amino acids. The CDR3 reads CASSVLPGGELFF. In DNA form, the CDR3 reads TGTGCCAGCAGCGTACTACCTGGCGGGGAGCTGTTTTTT.

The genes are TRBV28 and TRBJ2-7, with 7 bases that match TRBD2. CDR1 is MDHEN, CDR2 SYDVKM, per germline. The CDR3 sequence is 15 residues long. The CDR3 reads CASSFAGVSSYEQYV. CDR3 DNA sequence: TGCGCCAGCAGTTTTGCGGGGGTTAGCTCCTACGAGCAGTACGTC.

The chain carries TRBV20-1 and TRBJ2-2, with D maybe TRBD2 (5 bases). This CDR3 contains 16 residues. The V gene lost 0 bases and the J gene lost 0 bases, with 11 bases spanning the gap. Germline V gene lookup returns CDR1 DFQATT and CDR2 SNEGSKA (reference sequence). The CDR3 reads CSARDWSGSNTGELFF. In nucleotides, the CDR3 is TGCAGTGCTAGAGATTGGAGCGGTTCGAACACCGGGGAGCTGTTTTTT.

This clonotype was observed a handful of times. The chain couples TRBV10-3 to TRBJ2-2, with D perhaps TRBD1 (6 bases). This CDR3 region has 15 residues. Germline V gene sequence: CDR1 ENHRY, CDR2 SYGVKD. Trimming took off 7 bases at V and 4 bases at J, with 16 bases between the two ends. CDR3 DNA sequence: TGTGCCATCAATAGACAGGCAGCTGGCACCGGGGAGCTGTTTTTT. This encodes CAINRQAAGTGELFF.

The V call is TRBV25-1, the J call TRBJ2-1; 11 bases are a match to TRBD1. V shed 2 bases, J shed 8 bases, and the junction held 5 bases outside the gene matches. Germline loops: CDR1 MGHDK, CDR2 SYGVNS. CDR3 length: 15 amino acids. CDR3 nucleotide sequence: TGTGCCAGCAGTGAAGGTGGGACAGGGGGAGATGAGCAGTTCTTC. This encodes CASSEGGTGGDEQFF.

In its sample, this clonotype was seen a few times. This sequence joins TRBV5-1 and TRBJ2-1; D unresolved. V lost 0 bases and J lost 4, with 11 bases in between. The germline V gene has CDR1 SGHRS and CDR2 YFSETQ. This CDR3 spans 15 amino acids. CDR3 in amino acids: CASSLALSLYNEQFF. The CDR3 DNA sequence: TGCGCCAGCAGCTTGGCACTCTCCCTTTACAATGAGCAGTTCTTC.

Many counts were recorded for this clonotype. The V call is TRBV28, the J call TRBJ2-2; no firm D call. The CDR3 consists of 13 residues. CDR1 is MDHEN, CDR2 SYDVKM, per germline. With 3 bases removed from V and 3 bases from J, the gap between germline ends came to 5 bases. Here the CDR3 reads CASSFGDTGELFF. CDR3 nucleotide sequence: TGTGCCAGCAGTTTCGGCGACACCGGGGAGCTGTTTTTT.

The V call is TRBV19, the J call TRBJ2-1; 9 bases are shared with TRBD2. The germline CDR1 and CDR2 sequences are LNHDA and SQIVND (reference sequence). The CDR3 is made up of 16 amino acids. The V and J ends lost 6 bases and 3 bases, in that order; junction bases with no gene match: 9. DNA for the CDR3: TGTGCCAGTAGCCCCCCTGCGGGAGGGATCTACAATGAGCAGTTCTTC. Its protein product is CASSPPAGGIYNEQFF.